This TCR beta chain was identified during a study of blood T cells in healthy people across ages. Alongside a J-beta primer mix, a sample-barcoded 5' primer served in a second PCR lasting roughly 7 to 11 cycles. TCRdb processed the 5' RACE reads anew with MiXCR; each CDR3 protein has one entry. The repertoire has roughly 800,000 distinct CDR3 sequences, just under 25% of them found once; the top ten carry approximately 4%. This clonotype was seen a few times. This CDR3 is built from 19 residues. From germline, CDR1 is MDHEN and CDR2 SYDVKM. Staff drew 9 to 10 milliliters of peripheral blood from each donor. These same data were also listed under a study on T cells of mothers and their children. That work states: For unrelated pairs as for related ones, thymic selection shapes TCR recombination output similarly.

The specimen was blood. This receptor was identified in a boy aged 5-17 years in good health. The chain joins TRBV28 to TRBJ2-5; 14 bases line up with TRBD2. With the DNA end fitting TRBJ2-7 better, the J assignment may be wrong. The CDR3 spells CASSLPGLAGETRTYEQYF. CDR3 DNA: TGTGCCAGCAGTTTACCGGGACTAGCGGGAGAGACGAGAACCTACGAGCAGTACTTC.